This T cell receptor beta chain was sequenced during a study of blood T cell repertoires in COVID-19. The wider study: COVID-19 samples from acute and convalescent phases originated in the United States, Italy and Spain. PBMCs, B-cell-depleted T cells, or T cells provided the cDNA or gDNA that made up the material.

TCRdb's copy holds only in-frame clones and misses some; the assay was immunoSEQ multiplex PCR. The sample has approximately 230,000 clones; 87% are singletons. The germline V gene encodes CDR1 LGHDT and CDR2 YNNKEL (reference sequence). With 0 bases removed from V and 7 bases from J, the gap between germline ends came to 12 bases. The CDR3 runs 14 residues. This chain links TRBV3-1 (or the pseudogene TRBV3-2) with TRBJ2-5, with D tentatively TRBD2 (6 bases). Sequenced input: peripheral blood. This TCR was recovered from a man aged 18 to 30 with active or convalescent COVID-19. The CDR3 loop is CASSQEAGPGTQYF. For the CDR3, the DNA is TGTGCCAGCAGCCAAGAGGCGGGGCCGGGGACCCAGTACTTC.